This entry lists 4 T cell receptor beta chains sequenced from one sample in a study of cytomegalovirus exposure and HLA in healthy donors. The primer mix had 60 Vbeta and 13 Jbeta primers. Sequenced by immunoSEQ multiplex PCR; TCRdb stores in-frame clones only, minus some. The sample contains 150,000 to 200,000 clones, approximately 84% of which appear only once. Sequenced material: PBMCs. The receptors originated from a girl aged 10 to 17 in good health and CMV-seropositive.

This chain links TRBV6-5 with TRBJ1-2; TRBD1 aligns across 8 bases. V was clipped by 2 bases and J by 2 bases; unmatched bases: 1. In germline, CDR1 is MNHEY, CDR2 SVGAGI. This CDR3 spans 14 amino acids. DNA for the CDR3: TGTGCCAGCAGTTACCGGGACAGGAACTATGGCTACACCTTC. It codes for CASSYRDRNYGYTF.

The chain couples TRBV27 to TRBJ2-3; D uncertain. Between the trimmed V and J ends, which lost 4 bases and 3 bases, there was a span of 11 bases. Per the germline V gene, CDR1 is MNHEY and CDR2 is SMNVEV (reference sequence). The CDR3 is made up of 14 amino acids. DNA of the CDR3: TGTGCCAGCAGTTCCCCTTCGGGTACAGATACGCAGTATTTT. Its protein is CASSSPSGTDTQYF.

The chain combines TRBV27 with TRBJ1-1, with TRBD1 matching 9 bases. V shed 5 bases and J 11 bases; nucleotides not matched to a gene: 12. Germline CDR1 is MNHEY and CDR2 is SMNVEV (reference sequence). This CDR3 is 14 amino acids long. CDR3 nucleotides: TGTGCCAGCAGTCTCAGGACAGGGGATGAAAGGGCTTTCTTT. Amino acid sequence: CASSLRTGDERAFF.

The CDR3 DNA reads as TGTGCCAGCAGCGGGGGGACAGGCAATTCACCCCTCCACTTT. This translates into CASSGGTGNSPLHF. The chain links TRBV21-1 to TRBJ1-6; TRBD1 is taken as the D call from the table, unchecked against the DNA. TRBV21-1 is a pseudogene locus. The CDR3 totals 14 residues.